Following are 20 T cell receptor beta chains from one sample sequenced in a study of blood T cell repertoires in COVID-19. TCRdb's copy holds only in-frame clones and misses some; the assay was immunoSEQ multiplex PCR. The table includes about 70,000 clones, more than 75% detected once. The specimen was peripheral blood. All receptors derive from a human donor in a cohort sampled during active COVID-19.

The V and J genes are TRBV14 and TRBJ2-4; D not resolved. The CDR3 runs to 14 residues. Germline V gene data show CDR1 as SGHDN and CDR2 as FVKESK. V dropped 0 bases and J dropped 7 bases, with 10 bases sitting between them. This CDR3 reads CASSQEAGFNIQYF. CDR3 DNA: TGTGCCAGCAGCCAAGAAGCCGGGTTCAACATTCAGTACTTC.

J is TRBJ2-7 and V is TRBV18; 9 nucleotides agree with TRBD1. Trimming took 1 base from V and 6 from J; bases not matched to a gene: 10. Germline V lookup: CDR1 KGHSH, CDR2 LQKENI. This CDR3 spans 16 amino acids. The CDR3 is CASSPLDRGNGGEQYF. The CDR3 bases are TGTGCCAGCTCACCACTAGACAGGGGGAACGGGGGCGAGCAGTACTTC.

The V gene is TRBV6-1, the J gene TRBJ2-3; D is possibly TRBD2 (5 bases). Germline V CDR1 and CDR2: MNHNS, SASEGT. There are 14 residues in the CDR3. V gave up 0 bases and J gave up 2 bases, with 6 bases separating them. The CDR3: CASSEASATDTQYF. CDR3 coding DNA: TGTGCCAGCAGTGAAGCTAGCGCCACAGATACGCAGTATTTT.

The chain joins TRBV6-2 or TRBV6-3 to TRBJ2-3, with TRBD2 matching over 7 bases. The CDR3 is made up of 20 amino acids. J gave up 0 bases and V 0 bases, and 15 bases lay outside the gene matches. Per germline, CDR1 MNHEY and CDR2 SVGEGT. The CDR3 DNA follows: TGTGCCAGCAGTTACTCCCAGCGGGGTAAGGCACTACTGAGCACAGATACGCAGTATTTT. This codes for CASSYSQRGKALLSTDTQYF.

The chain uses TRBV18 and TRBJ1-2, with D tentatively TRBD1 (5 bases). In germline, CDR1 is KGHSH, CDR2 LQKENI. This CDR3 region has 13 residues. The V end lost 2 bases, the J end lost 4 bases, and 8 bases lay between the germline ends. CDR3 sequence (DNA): TGTGCCAGCTCACCAGCGCAGGGCTATGGCTACACCTTC. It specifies CASSPAQGYGYTF.

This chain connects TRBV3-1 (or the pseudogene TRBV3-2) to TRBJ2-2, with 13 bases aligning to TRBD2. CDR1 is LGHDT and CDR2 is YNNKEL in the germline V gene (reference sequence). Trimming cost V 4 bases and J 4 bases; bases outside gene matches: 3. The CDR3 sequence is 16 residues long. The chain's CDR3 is CASSPGTSGITGELFF. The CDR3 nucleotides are TGTGCCAGCAGCCCCGGGACTAGCGGGATCACCGGGGAGCTGTTTTTT.

The CDR3 protein is CASSSRASGGSTGELFF. The CDR3 DNA reads as TGTGCCAGCAGTTCACGGGCCTCGGGTGGGAGCACCGGGGAGCTGTTTTTT. The genes are TRBV7-8 and TRBJ2-2; D might be TRBD2 (5 bases). The germline V and J ends were trimmed by 6 bases and 4 bases, with 21 bases remaining between them. The CDR3 loop spans 17 amino acids. Germline-derived CDR1 and CDR2 are SGHVS and FQNEAQ.

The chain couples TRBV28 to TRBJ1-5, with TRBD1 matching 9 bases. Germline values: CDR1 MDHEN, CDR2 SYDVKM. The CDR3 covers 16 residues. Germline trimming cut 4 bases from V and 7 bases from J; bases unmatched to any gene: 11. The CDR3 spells CASSWRTGGEWQPQHF. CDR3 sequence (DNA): TGTGCCAGCAGTTGGAGAACAGGGGGCGAATGGCAGCCCCAGCATTTT.

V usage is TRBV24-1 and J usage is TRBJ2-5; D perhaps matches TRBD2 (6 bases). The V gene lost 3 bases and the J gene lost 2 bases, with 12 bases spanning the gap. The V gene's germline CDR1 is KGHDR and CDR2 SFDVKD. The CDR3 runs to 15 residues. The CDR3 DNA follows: TGTGCCACCAGTGATAGTCGGGGGTTTCAAGAGACCCAGTACTTC. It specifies CATSDSRGFQETQYF.

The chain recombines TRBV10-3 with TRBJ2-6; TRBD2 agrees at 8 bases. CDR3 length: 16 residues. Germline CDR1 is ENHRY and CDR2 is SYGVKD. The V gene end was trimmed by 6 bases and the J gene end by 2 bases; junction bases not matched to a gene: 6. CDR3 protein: CAIRRAGGTGANVLTF. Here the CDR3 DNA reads TGTGCCATCAGACGGGCGGGGGGTACTGGGGCCAACGTCCTGACTTTC.

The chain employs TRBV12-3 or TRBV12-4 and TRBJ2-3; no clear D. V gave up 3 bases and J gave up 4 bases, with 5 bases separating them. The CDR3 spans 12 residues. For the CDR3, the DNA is TGTGCCAGCAGTTTCGAGCCAGATACGCAGTATTTT. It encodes CASSFEPDTQYF.

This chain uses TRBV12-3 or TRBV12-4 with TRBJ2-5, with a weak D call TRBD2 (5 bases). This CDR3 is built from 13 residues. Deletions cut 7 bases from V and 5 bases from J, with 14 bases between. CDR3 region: CASTPRELETQYF. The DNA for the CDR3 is TGTGCCAGCACCCCTAGGGAGTTGGAGACCCAGTACTTC.

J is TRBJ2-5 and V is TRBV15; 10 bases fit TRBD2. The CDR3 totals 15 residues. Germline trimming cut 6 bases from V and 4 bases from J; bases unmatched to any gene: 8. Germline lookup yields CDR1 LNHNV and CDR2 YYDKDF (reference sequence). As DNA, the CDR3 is TGTGCCACCAGTAGGTCAGCGGGAGGGAGAGAGACCCAGTACTTC. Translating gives CATSRSAGGRETQYF.

CDR3 protein: CASSESKRSPTYNEQFF. Here the CDR3 DNA reads TGCGCCAGCAGTGAGTCAAAGAGGTCACCGACCTACAATGAGCAGTTCTTC. The chain carries TRBV10-1 and TRBJ2-1, with no clear D. Germline assignment: CDR1 WNHNN and CDR2 SYGVQD (reference sequence). Trimming took 0 bases from V and 2 from J, leaving 14 bases between them. CDR3 length: 17 amino acids.

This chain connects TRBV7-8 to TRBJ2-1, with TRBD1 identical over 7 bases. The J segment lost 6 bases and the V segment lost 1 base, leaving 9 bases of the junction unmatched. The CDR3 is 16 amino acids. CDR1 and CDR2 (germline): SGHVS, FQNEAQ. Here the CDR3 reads CASSLEWTGEGNEQFF. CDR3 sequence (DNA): TGTGCCAGCAGCTTAGAATGGACAGGTGAAGGCAATGAGCAGTTCTTC.

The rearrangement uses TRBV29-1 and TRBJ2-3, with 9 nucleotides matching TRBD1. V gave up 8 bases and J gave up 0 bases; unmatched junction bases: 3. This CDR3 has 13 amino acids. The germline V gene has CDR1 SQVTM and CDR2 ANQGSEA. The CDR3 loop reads CSTGQGSTDTQYF. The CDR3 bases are TGCAGCACTGGACAGGGGAGCACAGATACGCAGTATTTT.

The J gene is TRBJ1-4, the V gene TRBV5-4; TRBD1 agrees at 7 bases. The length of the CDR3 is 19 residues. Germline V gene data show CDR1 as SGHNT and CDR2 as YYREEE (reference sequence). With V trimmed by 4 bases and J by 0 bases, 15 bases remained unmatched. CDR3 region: CASSPDRVRSGATNEKLFF. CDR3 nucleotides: TGTGCCAGCAGCCCCGACAGGGTACGGTCGGGAGCAACTAATGAAAAACTGTTTTTT.

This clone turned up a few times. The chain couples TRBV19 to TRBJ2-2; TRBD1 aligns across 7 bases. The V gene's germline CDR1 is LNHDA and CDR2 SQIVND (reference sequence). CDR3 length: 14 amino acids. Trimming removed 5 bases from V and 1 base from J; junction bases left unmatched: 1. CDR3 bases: TGTGCCAGTAGTGGGACAGTGAACACCGGGGAGCTGTTTTTT. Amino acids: CASSGTVNTGELFF.

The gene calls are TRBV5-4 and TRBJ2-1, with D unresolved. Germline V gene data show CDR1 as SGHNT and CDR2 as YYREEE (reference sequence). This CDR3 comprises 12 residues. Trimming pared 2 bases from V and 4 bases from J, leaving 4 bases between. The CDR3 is CASSFEYNEQFF. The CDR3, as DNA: TGTGCCAGCAGCTTCGAGTACAATGAGCAGTTCTTC.

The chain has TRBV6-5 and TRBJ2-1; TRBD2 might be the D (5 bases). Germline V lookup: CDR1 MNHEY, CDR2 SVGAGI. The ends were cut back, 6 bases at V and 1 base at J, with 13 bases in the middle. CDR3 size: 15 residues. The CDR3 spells CASSPRGTSYNEQFF. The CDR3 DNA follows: TGTGCCAGCAGCCCCCGGGGAACATCCTACAATGAGCAGTTCTTC.